The rows below give T cell receptor beta chains drawn from one sample of a study of cytomegalovirus exposure and HLA in healthy donors. The table came from immunoSEQ multiplex PCR; TCRdb's copy has only in-frame clones and leaves some out. The profile shows about 190,000 clones, 84% of them singletons. The specimen was PBMCs. The source is a boy aged 10-17 years in good health and CMV-seronegative. Each CDR3 is given with its conserved first and last residue. D genes are given only for firm matches. Clone size is not always given. Where it is, it says once, few, many or a class for expanded clones.

d_call: TRBD1
clone_size: .
v_call: TRBV11-2
j_call: TRBJ1-1
cdr3_aa: CASSRGQVNTEAFF
cdr3_nt: TGTGCCAGCAGCAGGGGACAGGTGAACACTGAAGCTTTCTTT

d_call: TRBD1
clone_size: .
v_call: TRBV30
j_call: TRBJ1-5
cdr3_aa: CAWRQGVDQPQHF
cdr3_nt: TGTGCCTGGAGACAGGGGGTCGATCAGCCCCAGCATTTT

d_call: TRBD1
clone_size: few
v_call: TRBV29-1
j_call: TRBJ1-2
cdr3_aa: CSAELRDSENTF
cdr3_nt: TGCAGCGCTGAACTGCGGGACAGCGAGAACACCTTC

d_call: .
clone_size: .
v_call: TRBV9
j_call: TRBJ1-1
cdr3_aa: CASSALMGQGNTEAFF
cdr3_nt: TGTGCCAGCAGCGCCCTTATGGGGCAGGGGAACACTGAAGCTTTCTTT

d_call: .
clone_size: .
v_call: TRBV13
j_call: TRBJ2-7
cdr3_aa: CASSPPSGSYEQYF
cdr3_nt: TGTGCCAGCAGCCCACCTTCGGGTTCCTACGAGCAGTACTTC

d_call: TRBD1
clone_size: .
v_call: TRBV6-5
j_call: TRBJ1-2
cdr3_aa: CASSPDRVAGYTF
cdr3_nt: TGTGCCAGCAGTCCCGACAGGGTCGCTGGCTACACCTTC

d_call: TRBD1
clone_size: .
v_call: TRBV5-6
j_call: TRBJ1-6
cdr3_aa: CASSGSGTGARNSPLHF
cdr3_nt: TGTGCCAGCAGCGGATCCGGCACAGGGGCCCGAAATTCACCCCTCCACTTT

d_call: .
clone_size: once
v_call: TRBV6-1
j_call: TRBJ1-1
cdr3_aa: CASTSTMNTEAFF
cdr3_nt: TGTGCCAGCACTTCGACAATGAACACTGAAGCTTTCTTT

d_call: .
clone_size: .
v_call: TRBV9
j_call: TRBJ2-1
cdr3_aa: CASSVAASGFNEQFF
cdr3_nt: TGTGCCAGCAGCGTAGCGGCTAGTGGGTTCAATGAGCAGTTCTTC

d_call: .
clone_size: once
v_call: TRBV4-1
j_call: TRBJ1-4
cdr3_aa: CASSQEVQLNEKLFF
cdr3_nt: TGCGCCAGCAGCCAAGAGGTACAGCTAAATGAAAAACTGTTTTTT

d_call: .
clone_size: .
v_call: TRBV5-1
j_call: TRBJ2-3
cdr3_aa: CASSLHQGTDTQYF
cdr3_nt: TGCGCCAGCAGCTTACATCAGGGCACAGATACGCAGTATTTT

d_call: .
clone_size: .
v_call: TRBV28
j_call: TRBJ2-2
cdr3_aa: CASSLVGEAGELFF
cdr3_nt: TGTGCCAGCAGTTTAGTGGGAGAGGCCGGGGAGCTGTTTTTT

d_call: TRBD1
clone_size: .
v_call: TRBV5-1
j_call: TRBJ1-1
cdr3_aa: CASSSGQGTNMNTEAFF
cdr3_nt: TGCGCCAGCAGCTCTGGACAGGGGACAAACATGAACACTGAAGCTTTCTTT

d_call: TRBD1
clone_size: .
v_call: TRBV2
j_call: TRBJ1-2
cdr3_aa: CASSATMTGIYGYTF
cdr3_nt: TGTGCCAGCAGTGCCACCATGACAGGGATCTATGGCTACACCTTC

d_call: .
clone_size: .
v_call: TRBV6-5
j_call: TRBJ2-7
cdr3_aa: CASSNTYEQYF
cdr3_nt: TGTGCCAGCAGTAATACCTACGAGCAGTACTTC

d_call: .
clone_size: .
v_call: TRBV11-2
j_call: TRBJ1-4
cdr3_aa: CASSLGGGCREKLFF
cdr3_nt: TGTGCCAGCAGCTTAGGCGGAGGGTGTCGTGAAAAACTGTTTTTT

d_call: TRBD1
clone_size: .
v_call: TRBV10-2
j_call: TRBJ1-5
cdr3_aa: CASSVTGGSNQPQHF
cdr3_nt: TGCGCCAGCAGTGTAACAGGGGGAAGCAATCAGCCCCAGCATTTT

d_call: .
clone_size: .
v_call: TRBV7-3
j_call: TRBJ2-1
cdr3_aa: CASSPLRGSYNEQFF
cdr3_nt: TGTGCCAGCAGCCCCCTGCGGGGCTCCTACAATGAGCAGTTCTTC

d_call: TRBD1
clone_size: .
v_call: TRBV2
j_call: TRBJ2-7
cdr3_aa: CASRRTGDEQYF
cdr3_nt: TGTGCCAGCAGAAGGACAGGGGACGAGCAGTACTTC

d_call: .
clone_size: .
v_call: TRBV7-8
j_call: TRBJ1-5
cdr3_aa: CASSLGRVRRQPQHF
cdr3_nt: TGTGCCAGCAGCTTAGGCAGGGTCCGGCGGCAGCCCCAGCATTTT

d_call: .
clone_size: .
v_call: TRBV30
j_call: TRBJ1-4
cdr3_aa: CAWSVLRSGATNEKLFF
cdr3_nt: TGTGCCTGGAGTGTACTAAGATCGGGGGCAACTAATGAAAAACTGTTTTTT

d_call: .
clone_size: .
v_call: TRBV5-6
j_call: TRBJ2-3
cdr3_aa: CASSTIKRNTDTQYF
cdr3_nt: TGTGCCAGCAGCACGATCAAGCGGAACACAGATACGCAGTATTTT

d_call: .
clone_size: .
v_call: TRBV11-2
j_call: TRBJ2-7
cdr3_aa: CASSLGQSYEQYF
cdr3_nt: TGTGCCAGCAGCTTAGGACAGAGCTACGAGCAGTACTTC

d_call: .
clone_size: .
v_call: TRBV30
j_call: TRBJ1-1
cdr3_aa: CAWSGRTEAFF
cdr3_nt: TGTGCCTGGAGCGGGAGGACAGAAGCTTTCTTT

d_call: .
clone_size: .
v_call: TRBV5-1
j_call: TRBJ1-1
cdr3_aa: CASSLGGGTEAFF
cdr3_nt: TGCGCCAGCAGCCTGGGCGGGGGAACTGAAGCTTTCTTT

d_call: .
clone_size: .
v_call: TRBV4-3
j_call: TRBJ2-5
cdr3_aa: CASSQVSAGFQETQYF
cdr3_nt: TGCGCCAGCAGCCAAGTTTCGGCGGGGTTCCAAGAGACCCAGTACTTC

d_call: TRBD1
clone_size: .
v_call: TRBV4-1
j_call: TRBJ2-1
cdr3_aa: CASSQEVTGGIDEQFF
cdr3_nt: TGCGCCAGCAGCCAAGAAGTGACAGGGGGCATAGATGAGCAGTTCTTC

d_call: .
clone_size: .
v_call: TRBV5-1
j_call: TRBJ2-1
cdr3_aa: CASSLAPTASYNEQFF
cdr3_nt: TGCGCCAGCAGCTTGGCCCCCACAGCCTCCTACAATGAGCAGTTCTTC

d_call: TRBD1
clone_size: .
v_call: TRBV5-1
j_call: TRBJ2-5
cdr3_aa: CASSNRQGQTQYF
cdr3_nt: TGCGCCAGCAGTAACCGACAGGGTCAGACCCAGTACTTC

d_call: .
clone_size: .
v_call: TRBV28
j_call: TRBJ1-1
cdr3_aa: CASSLGGWHPVIKNTEAFF
cdr3_nt: TGTGCCAGCAGTTTAGGAGGTTGGCATCCCGTGATTAAGAACACTGAAGCTTTCTTT

d_call: .
clone_size: .
v_call: TRBV27
j_call: TRBJ2-3
cdr3_aa: CASRELGTDTQYF
cdr3_nt: TGTGCCAGCAGAGAACTAGGGACAGATACGCAGTATTTT

d_call: .
clone_size: .
v_call: TRBV5-1
j_call: TRBJ1-1
cdr3_aa: CASRGGGGRSDTEAFF
cdr3_nt: TGCGCCAGCAGAGGAGGGGGGGGAAGGTCGGACACTGAAGCTTTCTTT

d_call: TRBD1
clone_size: .
v_call: TRBV19
j_call: TRBJ1-5
cdr3_aa: CASRGTGPNQPQHF
cdr3_nt: TGTGCCAGTCGCGGGACAGGACCCAATCAGCCCCAGCATTTT

d_call: TRBD1
clone_size: .
v_call: TRBV2
j_call: TRBJ1-5
cdr3_aa: CASRGQSNQPQHF
cdr3_nt: TGTGCCAGCAGGGGACAGAGCAATCAGCCCCAGCATTTT

d_call: TRBD1
clone_size: .
v_call: TRBV9
j_call: TRBJ1-2
cdr3_aa: CTSSDHPGQGKGYTF
cdr3_nt: TGTACCAGCAGCGACCATCCGGGACAGGGGAAGGGCTACACCTTC

d_call: .
clone_size: .
v_call: TRBV10-3
j_call: TRBJ1-1
cdr3_aa: CAISDEGVAFF
cdr3_nt: TGTGCCATCAGTGATGAGGGGGTAGCTTTCTTT

d_call: TRBD1
clone_size: few
v_call: TRBV11-2
j_call: TRBJ1-2
cdr3_aa: CASGRQGGYGYTF
cdr3_nt: TGTGCCAGCGGAAGACAGGGAGGCTATGGCTACACCTTC

d_call: TRBD2
clone_size: .
v_call: TRBV5-6
j_call: TRBJ2-7
cdr3_aa: CASSFRLAGVQSSYEQYF
cdr3_nt: TGTGCCAGCAGCTTTCGACTAGCGGGTGTACAAAGCTCCTACGAGCAGTACTTC

d_call: TRBD1
clone_size: few
v_call: TRBV4-1
j_call: TRBJ2-2
cdr3_aa: CASSHQGQTNTGELFF
cdr3_nt: TGCGCCAGCAGCCACCAGGGACAGACGAACACCGGGGAGCTGTTTTTT

d_call: .
clone_size: .
v_call: TRBV6-4
j_call: TRBJ2-2
cdr3_aa: CASSEIGNTGELFF
cdr3_nt: TGTGCCAGCAGCGAAATCGGGAACACCGGGGAGCTGTTTTTT

d_call: .
clone_size: .
v_call: TRBV19
j_call: TRBJ1-4
cdr3_aa: CASTAVVGMGKLFF
cdr3_nt: TGTGCCAGTACCGCGGTCGTAGGAATGGGAAAACTGTTTTTT